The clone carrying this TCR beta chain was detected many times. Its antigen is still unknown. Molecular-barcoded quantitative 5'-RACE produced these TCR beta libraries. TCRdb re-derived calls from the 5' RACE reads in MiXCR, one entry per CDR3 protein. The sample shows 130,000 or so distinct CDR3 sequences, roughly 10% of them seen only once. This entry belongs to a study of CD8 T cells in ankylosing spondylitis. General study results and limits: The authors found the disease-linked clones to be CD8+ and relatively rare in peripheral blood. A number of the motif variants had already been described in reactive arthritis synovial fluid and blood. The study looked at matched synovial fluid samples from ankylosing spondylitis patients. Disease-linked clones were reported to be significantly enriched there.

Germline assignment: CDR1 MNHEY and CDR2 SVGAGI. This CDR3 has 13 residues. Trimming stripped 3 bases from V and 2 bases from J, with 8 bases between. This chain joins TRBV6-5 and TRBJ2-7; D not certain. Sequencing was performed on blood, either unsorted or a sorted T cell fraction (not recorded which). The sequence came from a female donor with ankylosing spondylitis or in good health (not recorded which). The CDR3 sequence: CASSYYMTYEQYF. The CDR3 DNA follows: TGTGCCAGCAGTTATTACATGACCTACGAGCAGTACTTC.